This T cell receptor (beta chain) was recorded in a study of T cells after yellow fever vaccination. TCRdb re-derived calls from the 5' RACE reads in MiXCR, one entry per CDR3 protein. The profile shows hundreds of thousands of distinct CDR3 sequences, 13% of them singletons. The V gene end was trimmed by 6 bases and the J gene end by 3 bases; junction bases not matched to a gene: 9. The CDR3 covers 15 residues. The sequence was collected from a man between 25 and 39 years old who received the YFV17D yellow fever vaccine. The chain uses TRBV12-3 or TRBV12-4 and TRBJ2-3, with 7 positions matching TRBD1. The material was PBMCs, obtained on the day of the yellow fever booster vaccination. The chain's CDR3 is CASSGHRGLTDTQYF. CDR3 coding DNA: TGTGCCAGCAGCGGGCACAGGGGATTGACAGATACGCAGTATTTT.